Below, 18 T cell receptor beta chains from the same sample are listed, as sequenced in a study of cytotoxic CD8 clonotypes in ibrutinib-treated CLL. Sequencing was performed with immunoSEQ multiplex PCR; in TCRdb, only in-frame clones are kept and a portion is missing. Here the sample spans fewer than 150,000 clones, roughly 84% being singletons. The sequences come from PBMCs, collected after 24 months of ibrutinib treatment. The receptors were gathered from a human donor with chronic lymphocytic leukemia.

The CDR3 spells CASSLERKNNSPLHF. Here the CDR3 DNA reads TGTGCCAGCAGCTTGGAGAGAAAGAATAATTCACCCCTCCACTTT. The chain has TRBV5-6 and TRBJ1-6; no clear D. The CDR3 contains 15 residues. V gave up 0 bases and J gave up 5 bases, with 9 bases separating them. CDR1 SGHDT and CDR2 YYEEEE come from the germline V gene.

CDR3 sequence reads: CASIPWWTSGGSYEQYF. The CDR3, as DNA: TGTGCCAGCATCCCCTGGTGGACTAGCGGGGGATCCTACGAGCAGTACTTC. The rearrangement joins TRBV7-9 to TRBJ2-7; 13 bases are a match to TRBD2. From germline, CDR1 is SEHNR and CDR2 FQNEAQ (reference sequence). The CDR3 is 17 amino acids. V gave up 7 bases and J gave up 1 base; unmatched junction bases: 10.

The rearrangement uses TRBV11-3 and TRBJ2-7; D is unresolved. CDR1 is SGHNT and CDR2 is YENEEA in the germline V gene. The CDR3 totals 11 residues. Trimming left V 2 bases short and J 4 bases short, with 3 bases between. CDR3 nucleotides: TGTGCCAGCAGCTTAAGGTACGAGCAGTACTTC. This sequence encodes CASSLRYEQYF. Full variable domain (rest looked up from reference TRBV11-3 and TRBJ2-7): EAGVVQSPRYKIIEKKQPVAFWCNPISGHNTLYWYLQNLGQGPELLIRYENEEAVDDSQLPKDRFSAERLKGVDSTLKIQPAELGDSAVYLCASSLRYEQYFGPGTRLTVT.

J is TRBJ1-5 and V is TRBV6-6; TRBD1 matches at 7 bases. CDR1 is MNHNY and CDR2 is SVGAGI in the germline V gene (reference sequence). The CDR3 contains 14 residues. Trimming cost V 4 bases and J 6 bases; bases outside gene matches: 6. The CDR3 DNA reads as TGTGCCAGCAGTTCAGGGGGAGGGGGTCAGCCCCAGCATTTT. It yields the protein CASSSGGGGQPQHF.

At least ten counts were recorded for this clone. V usage is TRBV25-1 and J usage is TRBJ1-2; the D gene is possibly TRBD1 (6 bases). The CDR3 totals 14 residues. Germline CDR1 and CDR2: MGHDK and SYGVNS. The ends were cut back, 3 bases at V and 8 bases at J, with 16 bases in the middle. The CDR3 nucleotides read TGTGCCAGCAGTGACCTACCACAGGGTAAAGGCTACACCTTC. It yields the protein CASSDLPQGKGYTF.

The rearrangement joins TRBV7-2 to TRBJ2-7; perhaps TRBD1 as D (6 bases). Trimming took 7 bases from V and 0 from J, leaving 13 bases between them. Per the germline V gene, CDR1 is SGHTA and CDR2 is FQGNSA. This CDR3 region has 14 residues. CDR3 sequence: CASNKNRASYEQYF. The CDR3 DNA sequence: TGTGCCAGCAACAAAAACAGGGCCTCCTACGAGCAGTACTTC.

This chain uses TRBV18 with TRBJ1-4; no clear D gene. V was cut by 1 base and J by 7 bases, with 7 bases left in between. The germline V gene has CDR1 KGHSH and CDR2 LQKENI. The CDR3 runs 13 residues. CDR3 coding DNA: TGTGCCAGCTCACCACAGGGCGGTGAAAAACTGTTTTTT. Its protein is CASSPQGGEKLFF. The full variable domain, completed using reference TRBV18 and TRBJ1-4, is NAGVMQNPRHLVRRRGQEARLRCSPMKGHSHVYWYRQLPEEGLKFMVYLQKENIIDESGMPKERFSAEFPKEGPSILRIQQVVRGDSAAYFCASSPQGGEKLFFGSGTQLSVL.

The chain is built from TRBV6-5 and TRBJ1-2; D is unresolved. This CDR3 spans 14 amino acids. Germline V gene data show CDR1 as MNHEY and CDR2 as SVGAGI. The V end was cut by 0 bases, the J end by 8 bases, with 13 bases between. CDR3 DNA sequence: TGTGCCAGCAGTTACTCGGCGGGCCCCAGAGGCTACACCTTC. Amino acids: CASSYSAGPRGYTF.

This CDR3 is CASSGPHEQYF. The CDR3 DNA is TGTGCCAGCAGTGGCCCGCACGAGCAGTACTTC. The chain uses TRBV25-1 and TRBJ2-7, with D hard to call. Trimming cost V 4 bases and J 5 bases, with 6 bases left between them. Looked up from germline, CDR1 is MGHDK and CDR2 is SYGVNS. The CDR3 sequence is 11 residues long.

This sequence joins TRBV6-5 and TRBJ2-7, with unresolved D. This CDR3 has 15 residues. Trimming removed 0 bases at V and 1 base at J, with 10 bases between. Germline CDR1 is MNHEY and CDR2 is SVGAGI. The CDR3 sequence is CASSYSRSLSYEQYF. In DNA, the CDR3 is TGTGCCAGCAGTTACTCGCGTAGCTTATCCTACGAGCAGTACTTC.

The chain employs TRBV2 and TRBJ2-7; TRBD1 matches 8 bases. The V gene's germline CDR1 is SNHLY and CDR2 FYNNEI. V trimming: 6 bases; J trimming: 8 bases; junction bases outside the gene matches: 12. CDR3 length equals 14 residues. The CDR3, as DNA: TGTGCCAGCAGCCCGACAGGGGCCCAGGGTAAGCAGTACTTC. Amino acids: CASSPTGAQGKQYF.

For this clone: Distinct nucleotide sequences in the sample also encode this CDR3. The chain recombines TRBV7-2 with TRBJ2-5; 9 bases align to TRBD2. This CDR3 region has 14 residues. In germline, CDR1 is SGHTA, CDR2 FQGNSA. V was clipped by 5 bases and J by 4 bases; unmatched bases: 5. CDR3 nucleotides: TGTGCCAGCAGCCCGCGGGGGGGCCCAGAGACCCAGTACTTC. Encoded protein: CASSPRGGPETQYF. Drawing the rest from reference TRBV7-2 and TRBJ2-5, the complete variable domain is GAGVSQSPSNKVTEKGKDVELRCDPISGHTALYWYRQSLGQGLEFLIYFQGNSAPDKSGLPSDRFSAERTGGSVSTLTIQRTQQEDSAVYLCASSPRGGPETQYFGPGTRLLVL.

The V gene is TRBV15, the J gene TRBJ1-2, with D uncertain. This CDR3 is built from 15 residues. V lost 3 bases to trimming and J lost 2 bases, with 13 bases between them. Germline V gene data show CDR1 as LNHNV and CDR2 as YYDKDF (reference sequence). The CDR3 nucleotides are TGTGCCACCAGCAGCGACTTAATCCCGAACTATGGCTACACCTTC. Translation gives CATSSDLIPNYGYTF.

The rearrangement links TRBV6-6 to TRBJ1-2; D call uncertain. This CDR3 has 14 amino acids. Trimming cost V 2 bases and J 8 bases, with 15 bases left between them. Germline lookup yields CDR1 MNHNY and CDR2 SVGAGI (reference sequence). The CDR3 bases are TGTGCCAGCAGTTACCCCTCCTCAGAGGGCGGCTACACCTTC. It translates to CASSYPSSEGGYTF.

In this sample, this clone turned up once. The rearrangement links TRBV5-4 to TRBJ1-4; TRBD1 aligns across 10 bases. CDR1 and CDR2 (germline): SGHNT, YYREEE (reference sequence). J was trimmed by 6 bases and V by 4 bases; bases with no gene match: 3. The CDR3 spans 14 residues. CDR3: CASSDRGLDEKLFF. The CDR3 nucleotides are TGTGCCAGCAGCGACAGGGGGCTCGATGAAAAACTGTTTTTT.

The chain combines TRBV5-1 with TRBJ2-3; either TRBD1 or TRBD2 may supply D (5 bases each). This CDR3 comprises 14 residues. The V and J ends lost 5 bases and 2 bases respectively, with 12 bases between them. Germline CDR1 SGHRS, CDR2 YFSETQ. The CDR3 DNA is TGCGCCAGCAGAGGGATCGGGGCCACAGATACGCAGTATTTT. It codes for CASRGIGATDTQYF.

This clone was found once. The chain combines TRBV5-6 with TRBJ2-5; TRBD2 matches 7 bases. The CDR3 is 16 amino acids. Germline V lookup: CDR1 SGHDT, CDR2 YYEEEE. J was trimmed by 1 base and V by 4 bases; bases with no gene match: 10. The CDR3 protein is CASSLNRDYLQETQYF. The CDR3 nucleotides are TGTGCCAGCAGCCTCAACCGGGACTACCTCCAAGAGACCCAGTACTTC.

Worth noting for this clone: The identical CDR3 is also encoded by other nucleotide sequences in the sample. This chain connects TRBV10-3 to TRBJ1-2; D is unresolved. The ends were cut back, 10 bases at V and 2 bases at J, with 17 bases in the middle. Germline V gene lookup returns CDR1 ENHRY and CDR2 SYGVKD. The CDR3 sequence is 14 residues long. The CDR3 DNA sequence: TGTGCCACACGAGGTAATTCCCCCAACTATGGCTACACCTTC. Encoded protein: CATRGNSPNYGYTF.